These 5 T cell receptor beta chains share one sample of origin, sequenced in a study of cytomegalovirus exposure and HLA in healthy donors. The PCR employed 60 Vbeta primers together with 13 Jbeta primers. Sequencing used immunoSEQ multiplex PCR; TCRdb keeps in-frame clones, though not all of them. Of roughly 89,000 clones listed, more than 55% are singletons. Source material: PBMCs. The receptors originated from a woman aged 45-59 years in good health and CMV-seropositive.

This clone came up a few times. The chain combines TRBV6-1 with TRBJ2-7, with D maybe TRBD1 (5 bases). V was clipped by 7 bases and J by 3 bases, with 7 bases between them. The CDR3 length is 11 residues. Germline V gives CDR1 MNHNS, CDR2 SASEGT. In DNA, the CDR3 is TGTGCCAGCACTGACAGCTACGAGCAGTACTTC. Its translation is CASTDSYEQYF.

Notes on this clone: Mismatch with germline at one junction end may stem from a read error. V is TRBV7-9 and J is TRBJ1-2, with 7 bases aligning to TRBD1. The germline gives CDR1 SEHNR, CDR2 FQNEAQ (reference sequence). The CDR3 runs 12 residues. CDR3 sequence reads: CSSSPGGYGYTF. CDR3 bases: TGTTCCAGCAGCCCAGGGGGGTATGGCTACACCTTC. The whole variable domain, filled in from reference TRBV7-9 and TRBJ1-2, reads DTGVSQNPRHKITKRGQNVTFRCDPISEHNRLYWYRQTLGQGPEFLTYFQNEAQLEKSRLLSDRFSAERPKGSFSTLEIQRTEQGDSAMYLCSSSPGGYGYTFGSGTRLTVV.

This clone showed up just a few times. The rearrangement joins TRBV7-6 to TRBJ2-3; D may be TRBD2 (6 bases). The CDR3 is 14 residues long. V was clipped by 7 bases and J by 11 bases, with 22 bases between them. Germline loops: CDR1 SGHVS, CDR2 FNYEAQ. CDR3 loop: CASTPWDSSVEQYF. CDR3 sequence (DNA): TGTGCCAGCACCCCCTGGGACTCCTCCGTTGAGCAGTATTTT.

In its sample, this clone was seen once. V usage is TRBV5-5 and J usage is TRBJ2-4, with D possibly TRBD2 on 5 matching bases. CDR3 length equals 14 residues. Trimming left V 4 bases short and J 0 bases short, with 8 bases between. Germline V gives CDR1 SGHKS, CDR2 YYEKEE (reference sequence). Written as DNA, the CDR3 is TGTGCCAGCAGCGGAGGTTTAGCCAAAAACATTCAGTACTTC. Protein: CASSGGLAKNIQYF.

This chain uses TRBV2 with TRBJ1-1; D remains unclear. The CDR3 covers 13 residues. The germline V gene encodes CDR1 SNHLY and CDR2 FYNNEI. V gave up 3 bases and J gave up 1 base, with 6 bases separating them. CDR3 sequence reads: CASSEVGNTEAFF. CDR3 in DNA: TGTGCCAGCAGTGAGGTCGGGAACACTGAAGCTTTCTTT.